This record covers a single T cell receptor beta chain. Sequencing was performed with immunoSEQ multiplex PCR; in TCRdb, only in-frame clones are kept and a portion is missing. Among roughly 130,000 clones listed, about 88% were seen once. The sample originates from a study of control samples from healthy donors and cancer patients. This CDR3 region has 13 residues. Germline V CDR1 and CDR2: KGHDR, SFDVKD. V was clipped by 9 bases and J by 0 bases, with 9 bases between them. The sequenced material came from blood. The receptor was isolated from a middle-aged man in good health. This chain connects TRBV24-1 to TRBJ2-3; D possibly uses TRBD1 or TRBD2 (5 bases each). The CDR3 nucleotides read TGTGCCACCTCGGGACGGAGCACAGATACGCAGTATTTT. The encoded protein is CATSGRSTDTQYF.